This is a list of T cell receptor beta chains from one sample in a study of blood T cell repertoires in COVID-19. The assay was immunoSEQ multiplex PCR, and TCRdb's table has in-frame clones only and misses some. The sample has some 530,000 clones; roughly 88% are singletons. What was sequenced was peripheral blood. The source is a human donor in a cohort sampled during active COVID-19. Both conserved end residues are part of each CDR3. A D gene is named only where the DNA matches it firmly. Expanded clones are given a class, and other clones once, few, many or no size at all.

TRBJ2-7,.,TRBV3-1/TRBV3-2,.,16,CASSQDRGKRTYEQYF,TGTGCCAGCAGCCAAGATAGGGGTAAACGAACCTACGAGCAGTACTTC
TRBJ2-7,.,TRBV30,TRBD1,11,CAWSDRGETYF,TGTGCCTGGTCCGACAGGGGGGAGACGTACTTC
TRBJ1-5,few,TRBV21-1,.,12,CASWGVWQPQHF,TGTGCCTCCTGGGGGGTGTGGCAGCCCCAGCATTTT
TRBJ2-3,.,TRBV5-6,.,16,CASSSPMRVGTDTQYF,TGTGCCAGCAGCTCCCCTATGAGGGTGGGCACAGATACGCAGTATTTT
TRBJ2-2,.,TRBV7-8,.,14,CASSLDGVTGELFF,TGTGCCAGCAGCTTAGATGGAGTAACCGGGGAGCTGTTTTTT
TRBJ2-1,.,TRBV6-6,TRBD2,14,CASSTGLAKDEQFF,TGTGCCAGCAGTACAGGACTAGCTAAGGATGAGCAGTTCTTC
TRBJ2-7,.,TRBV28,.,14,CASSDRMAPYEQYF,TGTGCCAGCTCAGACAGGATGGCCCCCTACGAGCAGTACTTC
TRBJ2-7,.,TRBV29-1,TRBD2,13,CSVRTSGSYEQYF,TGCAGCGTTCGGACTAGCGGATCCTACGAGCAGTACTTC
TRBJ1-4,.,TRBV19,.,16,CASQLSYGGRDEKLFF,TGTGCCAGCCAATTATCTTACGGCGGGCGGGATGAAAAACTGTTTTTT
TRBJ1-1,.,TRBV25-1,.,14,CASSNSPGDTEAFF,TGTGCCAGCAGTAACAGCCCAGGGGACACTGAAGCTTTCTTT
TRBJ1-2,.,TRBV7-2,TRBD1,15,CASSPGTGVGYGYTF,TGTGCCAGCAGCCCAGGGACAGGGGTAGGCTATGGCTACACCTTC
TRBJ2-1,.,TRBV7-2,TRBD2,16,CASSPVGGRAFNEQFF,TGTGCCAGCAGCCCTGTGGGAGGGAGGGCTTTTAATGAGCAGTTCTTC
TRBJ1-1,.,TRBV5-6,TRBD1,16,CAGSSPVGQGWTEAFF,TGTGCCGGCAGCTCCCCGGTCGGACAGGGGTGGACTGAAGCTTTCTTT
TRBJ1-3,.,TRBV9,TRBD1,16,CASSVARQGAGNTIYF,TGTGCCAGCAGCGTCGCTCGACAGGGGGCTGGAAACACCATATATTTT
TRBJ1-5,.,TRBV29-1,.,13,CSVGSVGGKPQHF,TGCAGCGTTGGGTCCGTGGGGGGAAAGCCCCAGCATTTT
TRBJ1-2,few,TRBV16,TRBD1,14,CASSQSPGQGGYTF,TGTGCCAGCAGCCAATCTCCGGGACAGGGCGGCTACACCTTC
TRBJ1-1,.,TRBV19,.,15,CASSIGKGVGTEAFF,TGTGCCAGTAGTATTGGTAAGGGGGTCGGCACTGAAGCTTTCTTT
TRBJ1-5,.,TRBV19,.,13,CASSIDGGQPQHF,TGTGCCAGTAGTATAGACGGGGGACAGCCCCAGCATTTT
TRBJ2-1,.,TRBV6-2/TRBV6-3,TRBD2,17,CASSTPVLAGGHREQFF,TGTGCCAGCAGTACCCCGGTGTTAGCGGGAGGGCATAGGGAGCAGTTCTTC
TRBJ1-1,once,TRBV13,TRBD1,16,CASSLGSTGGWTEAFF,TGTGCCAGCAGCTTAGGGTCGACAGGGGGTTGGACTGAAGCTTTCTTT
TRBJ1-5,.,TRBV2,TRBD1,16,CASSEGSRGRGQPQHF,TGTGCCAGCAGTGAAGGATCAAGGGGGCGCGGTCAGCCCCAGCATTTT
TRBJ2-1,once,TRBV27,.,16,CASSPAAPATYNEQFF,TGTGCCAGCAGTCCCGCCGCGCCCGCCACCTACAATGAGCAGTTCTTC
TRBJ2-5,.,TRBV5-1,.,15,CASSLGADSSETQYF,TGCGCCAGCAGCTTGGGGGCGGACTCCTCGGAGACCCAGTACTTC
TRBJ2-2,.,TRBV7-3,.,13,CASSFANTGELFF,TGTGCCAGCAGCTTCGCGAACACCGGGGAGCTGTTTTTT
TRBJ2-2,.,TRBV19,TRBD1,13,CAIRTGSTGELFF,TGTGCCATCCGGACAGGGTCCACCGGGGAGCTGTTTTTT
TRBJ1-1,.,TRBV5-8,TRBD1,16,CASRPGQGPMNTEAFF,TGTGCCAGCAGACCCGGACAGGGACCCATGAACACTGAAGCTTTCTTT
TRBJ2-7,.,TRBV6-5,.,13,CARDNYQGHEQYF,TGTGCCAGAGACAACTACCAGGGCCACGAGCAGTACTTC
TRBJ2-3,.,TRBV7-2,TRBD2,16,CASSPGTTGGGDTQYF,TGTGCCAGCAGCCCGGGGACCACTGGGGGAGGGGATACGCAGTATTTT
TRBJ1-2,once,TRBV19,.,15,CASSPAAGKNYGYTF,TGTGCCAGTAGCCCGGCGGCGGGCAAGAACTATGGCTACACCTTC
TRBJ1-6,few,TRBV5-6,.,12,CASSRTNSPLHF,TGTGCCAGCAGTCGTACAAATTCACCCCTCCACTTT
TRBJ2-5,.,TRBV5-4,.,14,CASSLRGASGTQYF,TGTGCCAGCAGCTTGCGGGGGGCTAGCGGGACCCAGTACTTC
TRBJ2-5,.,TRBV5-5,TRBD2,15,CASSPRGSGGETQYF,TGTGCCAGCAGCCCCCGGGGCAGCGGGGGAGAGACCCAGTACTTC
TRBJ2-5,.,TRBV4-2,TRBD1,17,CASSPSTGGASWETQYF,TGTGCCAGCAGCCCGAGTACAGGGGGCGCGAGTTGGGAGACCCAGTACTTC
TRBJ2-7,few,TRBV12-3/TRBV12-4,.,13,CASSPEWGGIKYF,TGTGCCAGCAGTCCTGAATGGGGCGGGATTAAGTACTTC
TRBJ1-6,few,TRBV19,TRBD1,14,CATQTGTGDSPLHF,TGTGCCACTCAGACCGGGACAGGGGACTCACCCCTCCACTTT
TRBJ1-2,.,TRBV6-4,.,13,CASSRGANYGYTF,TGTGCCAGCAGCAGGGGAGCTAACTATGGCTACACCTTC
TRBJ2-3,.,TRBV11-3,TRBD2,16,CASSSGTSGSLDTQYF,TGTGCCAGCAGCTCCGGGACTAGCGGGAGTTTGGATACGCAGTATTTT
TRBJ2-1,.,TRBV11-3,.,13,CASSSLVGNEQFF,TGTGCCAGCAGCTCGCTAGTCGGCAATGAGCAGTTCTTC